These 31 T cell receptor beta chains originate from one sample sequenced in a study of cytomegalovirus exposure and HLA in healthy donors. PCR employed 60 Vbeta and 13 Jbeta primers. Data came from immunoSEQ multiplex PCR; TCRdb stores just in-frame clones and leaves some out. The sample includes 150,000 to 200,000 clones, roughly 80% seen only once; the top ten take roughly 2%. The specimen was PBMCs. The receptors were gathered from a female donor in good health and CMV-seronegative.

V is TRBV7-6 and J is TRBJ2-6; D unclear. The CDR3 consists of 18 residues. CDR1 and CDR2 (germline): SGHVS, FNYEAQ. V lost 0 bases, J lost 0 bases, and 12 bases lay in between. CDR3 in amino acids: CASSLAEPKSSGANVLTF. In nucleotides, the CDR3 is TGTGCCAGCAGCTTAGCGGAGCCCAAGAGCTCTGGGGCCAACGTCCTGACTTTC.

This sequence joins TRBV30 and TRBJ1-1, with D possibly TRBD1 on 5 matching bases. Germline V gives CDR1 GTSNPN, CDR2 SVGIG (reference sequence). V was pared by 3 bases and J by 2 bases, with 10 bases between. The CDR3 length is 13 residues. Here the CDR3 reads CAWSEQVNTEAFF. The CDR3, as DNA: TGTGCCTGGAGCGAACAGGTAAACACTGAAGCTTTCTTT.

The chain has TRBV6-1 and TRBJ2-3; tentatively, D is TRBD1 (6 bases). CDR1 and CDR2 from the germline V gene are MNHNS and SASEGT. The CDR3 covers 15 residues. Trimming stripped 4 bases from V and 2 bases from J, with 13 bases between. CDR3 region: CASSGGQTFTDTQYF. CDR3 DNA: TGTGCCAGCAGTGGCGGACAGACTTTCACAGATACGCAGTATTTT.

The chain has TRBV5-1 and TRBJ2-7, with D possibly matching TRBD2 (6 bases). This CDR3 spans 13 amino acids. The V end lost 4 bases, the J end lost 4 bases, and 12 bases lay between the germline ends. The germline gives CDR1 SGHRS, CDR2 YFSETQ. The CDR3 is CASSPGRGYEQYF. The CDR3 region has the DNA TGCGCCAGCAGCCCGGGGCGGGGATACGAGCAGTACTTC.

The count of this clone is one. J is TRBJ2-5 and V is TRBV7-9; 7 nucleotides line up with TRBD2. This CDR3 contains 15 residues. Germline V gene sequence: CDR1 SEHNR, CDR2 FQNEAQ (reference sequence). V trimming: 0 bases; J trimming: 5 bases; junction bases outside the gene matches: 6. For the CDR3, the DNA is TGTGCCAGCAGCTTAGCGGGACTACCTTGGGAGACCCAGTACTTC. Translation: CASSLAGLPWETQYF.

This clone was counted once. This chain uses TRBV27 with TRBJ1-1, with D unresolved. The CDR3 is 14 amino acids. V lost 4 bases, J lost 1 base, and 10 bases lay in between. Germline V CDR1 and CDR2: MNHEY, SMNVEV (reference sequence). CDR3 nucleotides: TGTGCCAGCAGTTCCCAGACACAGAACACTGAAGCTTTCTTT. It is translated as CASSSQTQNTEAFF.

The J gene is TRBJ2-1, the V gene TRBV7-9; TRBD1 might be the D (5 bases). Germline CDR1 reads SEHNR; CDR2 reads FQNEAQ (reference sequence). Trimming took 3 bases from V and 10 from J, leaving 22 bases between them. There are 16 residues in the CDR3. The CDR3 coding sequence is TGTGCCAGCAGCTTCGGCGGCCTAGGGGCTCAGAGAGAGCAGTTCTTC. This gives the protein CASSFGGLGAQREQFF.

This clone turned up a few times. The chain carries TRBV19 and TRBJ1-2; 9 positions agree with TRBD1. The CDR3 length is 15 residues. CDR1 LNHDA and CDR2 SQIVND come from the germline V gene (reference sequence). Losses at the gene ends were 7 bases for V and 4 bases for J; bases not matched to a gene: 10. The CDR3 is CASIQRDRAGYGYTF. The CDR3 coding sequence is TGTGCCAGTATACAACGGGACAGGGCCGGCTATGGCTACACCTTC.

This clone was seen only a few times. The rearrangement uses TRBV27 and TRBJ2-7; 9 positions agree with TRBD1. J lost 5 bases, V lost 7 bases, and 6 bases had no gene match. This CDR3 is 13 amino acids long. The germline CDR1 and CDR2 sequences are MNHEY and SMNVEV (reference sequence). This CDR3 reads CASKGTGTHEQYF. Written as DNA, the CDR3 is TGTGCCAGCAAAGGGACAGGGACCCACGAGCAGTACTTC.

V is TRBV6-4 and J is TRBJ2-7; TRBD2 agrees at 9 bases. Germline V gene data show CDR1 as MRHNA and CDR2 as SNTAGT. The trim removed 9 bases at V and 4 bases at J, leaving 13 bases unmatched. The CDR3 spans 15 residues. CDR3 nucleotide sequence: TGTGCCAGTCATTCAGCGGGAGGCCCCCCTTACGAGCAGTACTTC. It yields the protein CASHSAGGPPYEQYF.

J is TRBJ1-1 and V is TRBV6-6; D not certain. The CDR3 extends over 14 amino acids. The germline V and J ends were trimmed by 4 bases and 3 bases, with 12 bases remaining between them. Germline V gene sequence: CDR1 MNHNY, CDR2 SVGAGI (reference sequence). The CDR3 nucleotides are TGTGCCAGCAGTTTCAGAGAGGAGGACACTGAAGCTTTCTTT. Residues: CASSFREEDTEAFF.

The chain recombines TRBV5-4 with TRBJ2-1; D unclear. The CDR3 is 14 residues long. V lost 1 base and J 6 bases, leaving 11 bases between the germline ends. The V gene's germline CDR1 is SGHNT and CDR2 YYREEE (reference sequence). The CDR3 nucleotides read TGTGCCAGCAGCTTGATGGGCCCACTCAATGAGCAGTTCTTC. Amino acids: CASSLMGPLNEQFF.

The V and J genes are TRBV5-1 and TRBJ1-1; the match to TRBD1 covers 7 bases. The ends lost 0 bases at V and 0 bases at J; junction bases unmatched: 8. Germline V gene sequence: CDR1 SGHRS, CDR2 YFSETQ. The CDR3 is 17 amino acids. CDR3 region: CASSLEGGFFMNTEAFF. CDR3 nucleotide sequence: TGCGCCAGCAGCTTGGAAGGGGGCTTCTTTATGAACACTGAAGCTTTCTTT.

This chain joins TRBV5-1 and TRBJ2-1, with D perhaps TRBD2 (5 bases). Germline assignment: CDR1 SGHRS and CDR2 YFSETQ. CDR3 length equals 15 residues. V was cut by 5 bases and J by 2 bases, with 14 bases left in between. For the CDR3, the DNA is TGCGCCAGCAGTCCGGAGACTACCACCTACAATGAGCAGTTCTTC. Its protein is CASSPETTTYNEQFF. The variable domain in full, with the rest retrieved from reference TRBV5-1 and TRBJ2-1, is KAGVTQTPRYLIKTRGQQVTLSCSPISGHRSVSWYQQTPGQGLQFLFEYFSETQRNKGNFPGRFSGRQFSNSRSEMNVSTLELGDSALYLCASSPETTTYNEQFFGPGTRLTVL.

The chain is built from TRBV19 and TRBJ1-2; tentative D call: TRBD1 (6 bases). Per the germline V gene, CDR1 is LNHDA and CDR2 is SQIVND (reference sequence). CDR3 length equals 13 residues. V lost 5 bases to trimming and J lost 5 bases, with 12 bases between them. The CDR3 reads CASSRGGAYGYTF. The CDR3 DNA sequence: TGTGCCAGTAGTCGGGGGGGCGCGTATGGCTACACCTTC.

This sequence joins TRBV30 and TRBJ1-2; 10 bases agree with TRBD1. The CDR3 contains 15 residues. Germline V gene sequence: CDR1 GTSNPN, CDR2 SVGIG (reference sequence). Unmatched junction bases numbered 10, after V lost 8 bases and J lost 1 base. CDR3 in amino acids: CAGSGTGEFNYGYTF. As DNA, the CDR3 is TGTGCCGGATCCGGGACAGGGGAGTTTAACTATGGCTACACCTTC. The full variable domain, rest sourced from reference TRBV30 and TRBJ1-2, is SQTIHQWPATLVQPVGSPLSLECTVEGTSNPNLYWYRQAAGRGLQLLFYSVGIGQISSEVPQNLSASRPQDRQFILSSKKLLLSDSGFYLCAGSGTGEFNYGYTFGSGTRLTVV.

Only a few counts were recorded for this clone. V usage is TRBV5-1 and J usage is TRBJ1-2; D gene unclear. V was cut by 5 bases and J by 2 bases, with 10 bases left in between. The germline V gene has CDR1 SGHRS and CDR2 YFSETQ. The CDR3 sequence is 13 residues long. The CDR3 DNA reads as TGCGCCAGCAGATATCAGGAAAACTATGGCTACACCTTC. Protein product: CASRYQENYGYTF. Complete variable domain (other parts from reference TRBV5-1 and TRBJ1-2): KAGVTQTPRYLIKTRGQQVTLSCSPISGHRSVSWYQQTPGQGLQFLFEYFSETQRNKGNFPGRFSGRQFSNSRSEMNVSTLELGDSALYLCASRYQENYGYTFGSGTRLTVV.

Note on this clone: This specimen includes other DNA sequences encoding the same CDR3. CDR3: CASSVAGSYEQYF. The DNA for the CDR3 is TGTGCCAGCAGCGTAGCTGGCAGCTACGAGCAGTACTTC. The chain is built from TRBV9 and TRBJ2-7; the D is unclear. Germline V gene lookup returns CDR1 SGDLS and CDR2 YYNGEE. V was clipped by 0 bases and J by 3 bases, with 7 bases between them. The CDR3 covers 13 residues.

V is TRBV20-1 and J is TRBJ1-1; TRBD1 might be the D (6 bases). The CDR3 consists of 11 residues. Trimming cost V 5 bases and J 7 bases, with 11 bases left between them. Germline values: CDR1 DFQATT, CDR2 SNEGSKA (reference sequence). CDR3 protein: CSARSRGEAFF. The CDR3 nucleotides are TGCAGTGCTCGGTCCAGGGGTGAAGCTTTCTTT.

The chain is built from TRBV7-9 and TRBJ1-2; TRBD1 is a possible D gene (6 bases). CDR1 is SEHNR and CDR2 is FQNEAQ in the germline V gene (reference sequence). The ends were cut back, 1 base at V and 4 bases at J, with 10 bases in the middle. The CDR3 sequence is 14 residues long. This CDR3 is CASSLDLGAYGYTF. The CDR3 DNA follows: TGTGCCAGCAGCTTAGATCTGGGGGCCTATGGCTACACCTTC.

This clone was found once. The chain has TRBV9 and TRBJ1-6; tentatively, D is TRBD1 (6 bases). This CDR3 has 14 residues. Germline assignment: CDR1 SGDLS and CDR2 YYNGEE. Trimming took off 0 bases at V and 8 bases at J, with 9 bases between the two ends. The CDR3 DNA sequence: TGTGCCAGCAGCGTAGGGGACACACATTCACCCCTCCACTTT. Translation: CASSVGDTHSPLHF.

The CDR3 DNA reads as TGTGCCAGCAGTTCGTGGAGCAGCGAATTCGGAGCTTTCTTT. Its protein product is CASSSWSSEFGAFF. The V gene is TRBV28, the J gene TRBJ1-1, with no clear D. CDR3 size: 14 residues. Germline V lookup: CDR1 MDHEN, CDR2 SYDVKM. V was clipped by 4 bases and J by 10 bases, with 19 bases between them. Filled out from reference TRBV28 and TRBJ1-1, the complete variable domain reads DVKVTQSSRYLVKRTGEKVFLECVQDMDHENMFWYRQDPGLGLRLIYFSYDVKMKEKGDIPEGYSVSREKKERFSLILESASTNQTSMYLCASSSWSSEFGAFFGQGTRLTVV.

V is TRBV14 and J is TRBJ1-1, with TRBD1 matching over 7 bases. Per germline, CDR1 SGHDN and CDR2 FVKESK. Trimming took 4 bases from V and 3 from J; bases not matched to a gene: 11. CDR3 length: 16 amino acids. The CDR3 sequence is CASSRIDRDLDTEAFF. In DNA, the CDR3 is TGTGCCAGCAGCCGAATCGACAGGGATCTTGACACTGAAGCTTTCTTT.

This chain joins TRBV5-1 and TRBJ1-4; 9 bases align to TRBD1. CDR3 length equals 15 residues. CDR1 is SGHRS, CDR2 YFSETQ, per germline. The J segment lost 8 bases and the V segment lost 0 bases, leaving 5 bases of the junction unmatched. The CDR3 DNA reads TGCGCCAGCAGCTTGGCTGGGACAGGGAACGAAAAACTGTTTTTT. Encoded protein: CASSLAGTGNEKLFF.

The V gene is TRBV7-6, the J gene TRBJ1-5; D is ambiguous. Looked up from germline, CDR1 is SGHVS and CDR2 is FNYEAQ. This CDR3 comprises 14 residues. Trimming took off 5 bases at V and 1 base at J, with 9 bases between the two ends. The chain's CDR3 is CASSPTASNQPQHF. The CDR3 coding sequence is TGTGCCAGCAGCCCGACTGCAAGCAATCAGCCCCAGCATTTT.

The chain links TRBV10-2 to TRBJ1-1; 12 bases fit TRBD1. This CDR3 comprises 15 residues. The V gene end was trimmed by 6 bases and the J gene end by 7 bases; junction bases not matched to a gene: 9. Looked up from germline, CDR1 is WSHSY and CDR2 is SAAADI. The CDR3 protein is CASRGTGGAGIEAFF. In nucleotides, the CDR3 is TGCGCCAGCAGGGGGACAGGGGGCGCAGGGATTGAAGCTTTCTTT.

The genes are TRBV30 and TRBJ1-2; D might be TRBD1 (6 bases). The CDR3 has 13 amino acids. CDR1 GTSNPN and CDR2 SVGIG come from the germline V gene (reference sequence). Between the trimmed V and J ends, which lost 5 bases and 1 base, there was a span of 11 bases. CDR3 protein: CAWGRGFNYGYTF. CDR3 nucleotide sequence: TGTGCCTGGGGCAGGGGTTTTAACTATGGCTACACCTTC. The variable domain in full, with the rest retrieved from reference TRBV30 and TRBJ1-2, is SQTIHQWPATLVQPVGSPLSLECTVEGTSNPNLYWYRQAAGRGLQLLFYSVGIGQISSEVPQNLSASRPQDRQFILSSKKLLLSDSGFYLCAWGRGFNYGYTFGSGTRLTVV.

CDR3 residues: CSAPEATDTF. In nucleotides, the CDR3 is TGCAGCGCCCCGGAGGCAACAGACACCTTC. The V gene is TRBV29-1, the J gene TRBJ1-2; D is unresolved. CDR1 is SQVTM and CDR2 is ANQGSEA in the germline V gene. Trimming took off 7 bases at V and 12 bases at J, with 15 bases between the two ends. The CDR3 extends over 10 amino acids.

The CDR3 loop is CASSLSSNTEAFF. CDR3 DNA: TGCGCCAGCAGCCTGTCGTCGAACACTGAAGCTTTCTTT. The genes are TRBV5-1 and TRBJ1-1; no clear D. Trimming removed 4 bases from V and 1 base from J, with 8 bases in between. This CDR3 region has 13 residues. Per the germline V gene, CDR1 is SGHRS and CDR2 is YFSETQ.

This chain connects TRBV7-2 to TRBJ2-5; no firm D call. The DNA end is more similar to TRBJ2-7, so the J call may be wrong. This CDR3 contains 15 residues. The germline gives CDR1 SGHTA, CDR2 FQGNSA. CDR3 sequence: CASSLVLSQRYEQYF. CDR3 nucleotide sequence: TGTGCCAGCAGCTTAGTCCTTTCCCAGAGGTACGAGCAGTACTTC.

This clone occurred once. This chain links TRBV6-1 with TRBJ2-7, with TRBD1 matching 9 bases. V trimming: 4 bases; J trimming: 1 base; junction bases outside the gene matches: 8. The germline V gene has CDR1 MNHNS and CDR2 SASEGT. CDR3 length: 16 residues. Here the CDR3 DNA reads TGTGCCAGCAGTGGCCAGGCCGGGACAGGGTCCTACGAGCAGTACTTC. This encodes CASSGQAGTGSYEQYF.